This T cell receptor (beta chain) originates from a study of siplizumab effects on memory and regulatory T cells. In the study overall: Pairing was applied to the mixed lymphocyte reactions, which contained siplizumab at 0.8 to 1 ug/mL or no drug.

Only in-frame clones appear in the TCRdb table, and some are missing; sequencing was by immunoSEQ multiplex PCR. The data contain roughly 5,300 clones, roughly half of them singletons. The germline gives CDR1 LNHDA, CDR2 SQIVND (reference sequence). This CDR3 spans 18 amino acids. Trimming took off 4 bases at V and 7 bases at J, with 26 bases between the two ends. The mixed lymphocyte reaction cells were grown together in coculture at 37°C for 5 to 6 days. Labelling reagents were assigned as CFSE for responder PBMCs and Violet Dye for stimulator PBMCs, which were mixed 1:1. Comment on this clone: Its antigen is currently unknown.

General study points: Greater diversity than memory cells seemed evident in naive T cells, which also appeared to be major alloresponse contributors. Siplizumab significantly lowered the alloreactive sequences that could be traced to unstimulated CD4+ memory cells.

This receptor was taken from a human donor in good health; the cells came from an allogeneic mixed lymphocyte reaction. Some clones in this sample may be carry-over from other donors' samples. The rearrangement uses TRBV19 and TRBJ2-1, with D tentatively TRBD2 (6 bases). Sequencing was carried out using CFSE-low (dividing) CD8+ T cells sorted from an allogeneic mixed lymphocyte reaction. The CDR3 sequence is CASSTIPPFRELVNEQFF. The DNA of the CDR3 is TGTGCCAGTAGTACAATCCCCCCATTTCGGGAGCTGGTTAATGAGCAGTTCTTC.